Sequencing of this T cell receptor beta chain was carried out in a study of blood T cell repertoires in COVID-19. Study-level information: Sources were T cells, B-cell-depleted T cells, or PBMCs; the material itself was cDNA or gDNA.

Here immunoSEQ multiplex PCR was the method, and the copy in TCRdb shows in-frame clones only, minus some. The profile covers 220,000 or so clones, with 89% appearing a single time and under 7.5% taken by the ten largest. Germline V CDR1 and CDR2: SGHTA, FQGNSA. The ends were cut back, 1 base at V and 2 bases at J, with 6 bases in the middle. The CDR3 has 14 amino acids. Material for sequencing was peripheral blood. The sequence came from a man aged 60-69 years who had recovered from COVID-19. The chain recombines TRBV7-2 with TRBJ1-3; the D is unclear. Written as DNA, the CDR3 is TGTGCCAGCAGCTTAGGGCCAGCTGGAAACACCATATATTTT. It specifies CASSLGPAGNTIYF.